This T cell receptor beta chain was found in a study of blood T cell repertoires in COVID-19. Study information: Both acute and convalescent COVID-19 samples were obtained from the United States, Italy and Spain. T cells, B-cell-depleted T cells, or PBMCs provided the cDNA or gDNA that served as material.

Authors' processing steps: Using reference gene primer amplification, nucleated cell counts were estimated. Generated by immunoSEQ multiplex PCR, the TCRdb table keeps only in-frame clones and is missing some. V and J calls and clone size come straight from that table; D and trimming were deduced from the DNA. Here the sample spans 70,000 to 95,000 clones, 85% being singletons. The sequenced sample consisted of peripheral blood. The sequence was obtained from a woman in her 70s with active or convalescent COVID-19.

DNA of the CDR3: TGTGCCAGCAGTGAAGCCCAGGGGCACGTAGAGACCCAGTACTTC. It is translated as CASSEAQGHVETQYF. This chain joins TRBV2 and TRBJ2-5, with D perhaps matching TRBD1 (6 bases). Germline CDR1 reads SNHLY; CDR2 reads FYNNEI. This CDR3 contains 15 residues. The V end lost 0 bases, the J end lost 4 bases, and 12 bases lay between the germline ends.